This TCR beta chain was sequenced in a study of cytomegalovirus exposure and HLA in healthy donors (dated by TCRdb to 2017 to 2019). For context, the study as a whole: An earlier analysis of 587 of the donors reported 250 to 300 Gb of sequence data and around 110 million unique TCR beta sequences obtained from 150 million to 200 million T cells. An early release covering some 640 HLA-typed donors comprised 250 to 350 gigabases of sequencing data and roughly 85 million unique TCR sequences. Of the 350 to 400 genotyped donors, roughly 80% fell in the genetic ancestry cluster associated with self-reported Caucasian donors. The study aimed to test whether cataloging public T cell receptors could reveal signatures of past pathogen exposure. The study used immunosequencing to profile the T cell repertoires of approximately 640 subjects and linked those repertoires to cytomegalovirus serostatus. A separate validation cohort of 100 to 150 different subjects was used in addition to the approximately 640-subject first cohort. To predict cytomegalovirus infection status, the study combined high-throughput TCR immunosequencing, statistical association of individual TCRs with disease status, and machine learning. To study patterns of TCR occurrence, a later analysis re-analyzed previously published TCR beta repertoires from hundreds of donors and added high-resolution HLA genotyping. Rather than drawing on any new phenotypic data, the later analysis identified candidate immune exposures from TCR beta sequences and the way those sequences occurred across donors. In an earlier analysis of roughly 540 of the donors, high-throughput TCR beta sequencing was used to judge whether each TCR beta V gene segment behaved as functional or pseudogenic. Alongside the repertoire data, information on donor age, sex, ethnicity and CMV serostatus was compiled. A later genetic analysis used genome-wide SNP genotypes for about 55% of the 666 donors, treating that subset as a discovery cohort. All discovery cohort repertoires had been generated on a single sequencing platform. Both class I and class II loci were covered by HLA typing, at four-digit resolution. The number of donors typed differed by locus, with about 629-640 for A, B, C, DRB1 and DQB1, around 560 for DQA1, approximately 570 for DPA1, and over 400 for DPB1. Because of strong linkage in the cohort, five DR-DQ haplotypes were treated as single units for association and clustering. Among approximately 370 genotyped donors of the cohort, an average of approximately 220,000 unique TCR beta nucleotide sequences was sequenced per donor, of which about 19% were non-productive. Broader findings and caveats from the paper: Strong co-occurrence of HLA alleles, especially DR and DQ, made assigning TCR associations to individual alleles difficult. The earlier analysis of 587 of the donors excluded roughly 17 rarely observed V segments, including chromosome 9 orphons, because counts were too low. In a later analysis, TCR association rates were found to vary across HLA loci, with the most associated TCRs seen for DRB1 alleles and the fewest for HLA-C alleles. Only TCR beta chains were sequenced in this cohort, and the absence of alpha or paired-chain data limited detectable features. Because some donors lacked HLA typing at each locus, the association tests relied only on the typed subset. For the cohort, immune exposure information was limited to CMV serostatus. A further reported finding was that TCR beta sequences accurately predicted the HLA-A and HLA-B alleles for most subjects in the first cohort. Correlated functional status among segregating V segments might be attributable to linkage disequilibrium, but an unknown experimental factor could not be ruled out. Several of the top co-occurrence clusters appeared to be linked to parvovirus B19, influenza, CMV and Epstein-Barr virus, according to a later analysis. According to the authors, the approach could potentially be generalized to other disease states and immunological phenotypes. Some IMGT-functional V segments, including TRBV6-2 and TRBV6-3, could not be distinguished by the 87-base-pair reads and were therefore excluded. A cluster of highly shared sequence variants was judged likely to be a technical artifact of the sequencing pipeline. Specific HLA alleles were associated with 15,000 to 20,000 TCR beta sequences at a false discovery rate of 0.05 in a later analysis. In a later genetic analysis, a missense DCLRE1C variant was associated with V-gene and J-gene trimming of TCR beta chains, and the association was replicated in an independent cohort. The presence/absence analyses assumed that sequencing depth was roughly uniform across donors, and that assumption may not be true. In both the original and validation cohorts, the classifier was reported to diagnose cytomegalovirus status with high specificity and sensitivity. Most TCR sequences were observed very rarely across donors, whereas some public TCRs were present in many individuals. The study listed around 160 TCR beta chains as associated with cytomegalovirus. A few of the identified cytomegalovirus-associated TCR beta chains were confirmed in vitro to be specific for cytomegalovirus antigens. In a later analysis, HLA-associated TCR beta chains showed more clonal expansion and lower generation probabilities than non-associated chains that were equally common. An earlier analysis of approximately 600 of the donors showed that most TCR beta V segments appeared in productive rearrangements either about 87% or about 30% of the time, which broadly matched IMGT annotations. In a later analysis, most CMV-associated TCR beta chains were found to appear HLA-restricted, with HLA associations seemingly driven largely by CMV exposure. In a later genetic analysis, fewer N-insertions in productive TCRs were reported among donors in an Asian-associated ancestry cluster than the 666-donor mean.

Comment on this clone: The specificity of this receptor is unknown. It has no much larger one-base neighbor in the sample; base qualities were not kept.

Including cysteine and phenylalanine, the CDR3 has 15 amino acids. Kept here is only the CDR3 DNA, which spans 45 bases and is read in frame from base 1. V is pruned by 4 bases and J by 5 bases, leaving 5 bases of the junction without a gene match. The germline V gene (reference sequence) supplies CDR1 SGHNT and CDR2 YYREEE. The cohort consisted of 650 to 700 healthy bone marrow donors. Cohort members were all nominally healthy when sampled, although unrecorded immune exposures were likely present. The donor was CMV seronegative and was included in the group of about 350 seronegative cohort members. Each donor provided a peripheral blood sample, and peripheral blood mononuclear cells were used for TCR beta sequencing. Genomic DNA extraction from the blood cell samples was performed with the Qiagen DNeasy Blood Extraction Kit. Receptor amplification or capture employed the immunoSEQ multiplex PCR assay. For the multiplex PCR, a mixture combining 60 forward primers for TCR Vbeta segments and 13 reverse primers for TCR Jbeta segments was used. The CDR3 region of rearranged TCR beta genes was amplified from genomic DNA with a multiplex PCR assay. On the Illumina HiSeq System, the amplified TCR beta libraries were sequenced as 87-base-pair reads. The original methods were these. A later analysis counted approximately 84 million unique TCR beta chains across the 650 to 700 repertoires, and 10 million to 12 million of these chains were shared by at least two donors. A nearest-neighbor algorithm error-corrected the raw reads and collapsed the reads into unique sequences, merging closely related sequences to remove PCR and sequencing errors. Alignment of CDR3 sequences to IMGT reference sequences was used to assign V, D and J gene segments. For a sequence to be retained, a match of at least six nucleotides to both a V gene segment and a J gene segment was required. Rearrangements were called productive when the CDR3 lacked stop codons and stayed in frame with V and J; all others were non-productive. CDR3 was defined according to IMGT convention as the region running from the second conserved V-encoded cysteine to the conserved J-encoded phenylalanine. The earlier analysis of 587 of the donors excluded any sequence lacking an unambiguous match to a single V gene segment. In an earlier analysis of 587 of the donors, V segments were called functional above 56.7% productive rearrangements and were called segregating when the between-donor standard deviation exceeded 5%. A statistical classification framework was built for diagnosing cytomegalovirus status from the catalog of TCR beta chain sequences. V and J gene assignment, in a later analysis, came from comparing TCR nucleotide sequences with IMGT/GENE-DB human TR gene sequences. The TCRdist pipeline was used in a later analysis to assign CDR3 sequences and most-parsimonious VDJ recombination scenarios. A later analysis defined each TCR beta chain by its CDR3 amino acid sequence plus V-gene family, and excluded reads lacking a unique V-gene family. In a later analysis, nearly 600 highly shared, low-generation-probability nucleotide sequences were removed to address suspected cross-contamination and a sequencing artifact. A later analysis calculated a clonal expansion index for each public chain from normalized within-repertoire ranks of inferred template counts. In a later analysis, generation probabilities were computed using a VDJ recombination model fitted to out-of-frame rearrangements, and the results were checked against IGoR. Hypergeometric tests were used in a later analysis to score TCR-TCR, TCR-HLA and TCR-CMV co-occurrence, with a repertoire-size bias correction applied to the TCR pairs. A later analysis estimated false discovery rates by permuting HLA or CMV assignments 20 times. A later analysis grouped co-occurring TCRs with DBSCAN, adding TCRdist sequence similarity when clustering within HLA-allele-positive subsets. Repertoires with fewer than 30,000 or more than 120,000 public chains were left out of co-occurrence clustering, as were five repertoires with anomalous nucleotide sharing. TCRdb retrieved this table from immuneACCESS and kept in-frame rearrangements only. Not all clones are present; in checked studies, unresolved V genes account for under half, and no reason is known for the remainder. Clone size and V and J calls were adopted from that table, with D and trimming inferred from the DNA. For this sample there are 150,000 to 200,000 clones; 79% appear just once. The top ten hold less than 2.5% of the sample.

The sample consisted of PBMCs. This clonotype was obtained from a woman aged 45-65 years in good health and CMV-seronegative. The chain is encoded by TRBV5-4 joined to TRBJ2-2, and 10 bases in between align with TRBD1. CDR3 sequence: CASSPGTGVTGELFF. The nucleotide sequence is TGTGCCAGCAGCCCTGGGACAGGGGTTACCGGGGAGCTGTTTTTT.